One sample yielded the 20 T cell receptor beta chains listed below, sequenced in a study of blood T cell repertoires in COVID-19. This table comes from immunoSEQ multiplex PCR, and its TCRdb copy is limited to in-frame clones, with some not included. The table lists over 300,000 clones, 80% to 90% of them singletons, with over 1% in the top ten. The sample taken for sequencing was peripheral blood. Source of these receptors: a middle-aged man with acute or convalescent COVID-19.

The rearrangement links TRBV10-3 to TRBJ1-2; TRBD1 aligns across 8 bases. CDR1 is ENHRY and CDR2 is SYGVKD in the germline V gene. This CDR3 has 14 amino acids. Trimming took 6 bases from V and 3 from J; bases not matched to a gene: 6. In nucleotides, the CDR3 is TGTGCCATCAGGTCAGGGGGCGCTGACTATGGCTACACCTTC. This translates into CAIRSGGADYGYTF.

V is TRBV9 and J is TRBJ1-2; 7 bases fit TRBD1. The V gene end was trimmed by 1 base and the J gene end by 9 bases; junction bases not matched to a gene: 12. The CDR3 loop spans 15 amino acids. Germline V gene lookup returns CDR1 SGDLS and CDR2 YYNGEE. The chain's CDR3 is CASSVSPQGDFRYTF. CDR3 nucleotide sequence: TGTGCCAGCAGCGTATCCCCCCAGGGGGATTTTCGCTACACCTTC.

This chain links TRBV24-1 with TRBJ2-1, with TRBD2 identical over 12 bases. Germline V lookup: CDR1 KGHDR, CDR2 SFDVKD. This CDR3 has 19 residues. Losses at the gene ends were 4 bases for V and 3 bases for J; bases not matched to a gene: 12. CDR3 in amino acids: CATSDSSGTSGQIYNEQFF. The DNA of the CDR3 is TGTGCCACCAGTGACTCCTCCGGGACTAGCGGGCAAATCTACAATGAGCAGTTCTTC.

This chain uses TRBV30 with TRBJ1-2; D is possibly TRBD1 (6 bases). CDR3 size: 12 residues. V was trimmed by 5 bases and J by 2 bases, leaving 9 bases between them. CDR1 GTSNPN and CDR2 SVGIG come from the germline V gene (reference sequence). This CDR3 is CAWGRGNYGYTF. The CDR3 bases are TGTGCCTGGGGGAGGGGGAACTATGGCTACACCTTC.

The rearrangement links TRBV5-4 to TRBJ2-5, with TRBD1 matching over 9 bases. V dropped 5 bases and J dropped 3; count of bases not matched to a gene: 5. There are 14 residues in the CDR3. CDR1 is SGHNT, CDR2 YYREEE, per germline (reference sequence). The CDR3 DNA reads TGTGCCAGCAGTGCTAGGACAGGGGAAGAGACCCAGTACTTC. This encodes CASSARTGEETQYF.

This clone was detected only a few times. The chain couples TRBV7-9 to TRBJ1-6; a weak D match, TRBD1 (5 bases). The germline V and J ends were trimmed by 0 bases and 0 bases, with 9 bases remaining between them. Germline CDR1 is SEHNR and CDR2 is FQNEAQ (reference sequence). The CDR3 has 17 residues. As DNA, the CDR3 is TGTGCCAGCAGCTTAGCTGGGGGGAGCTCCTATAATTCACCCCTCCACTTT. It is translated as CASSLAGGSSYNSPLHF.

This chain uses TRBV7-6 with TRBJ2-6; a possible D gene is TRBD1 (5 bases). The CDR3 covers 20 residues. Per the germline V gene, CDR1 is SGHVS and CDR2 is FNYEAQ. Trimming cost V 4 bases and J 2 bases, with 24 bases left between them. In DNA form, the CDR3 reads TGTGCCAGCAGCTCCCGGCCCCCGGACATTGAGGAACCTGGGGCCAACGTCCTGACTTTC. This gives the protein CASSSRPPDIEEPGANVLTF.

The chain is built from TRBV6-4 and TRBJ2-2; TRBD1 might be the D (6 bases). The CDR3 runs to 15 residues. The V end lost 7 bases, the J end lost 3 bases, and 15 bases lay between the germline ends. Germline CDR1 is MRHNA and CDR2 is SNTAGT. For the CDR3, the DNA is TGTGCCAGCAAGTCAGGGGATCGGGACACCGGGGAGCTGTTTTTT. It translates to CASKSGDRDTGELFF.

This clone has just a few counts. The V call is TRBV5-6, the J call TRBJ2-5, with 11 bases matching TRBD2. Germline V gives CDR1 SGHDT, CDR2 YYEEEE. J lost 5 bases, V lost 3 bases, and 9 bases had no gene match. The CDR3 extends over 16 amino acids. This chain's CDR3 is CASSSETSGVGETQYF. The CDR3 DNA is TGTGCCAGCAGCTCAGAGACTAGCGGGGTCGGGGAGACCCAGTACTTC. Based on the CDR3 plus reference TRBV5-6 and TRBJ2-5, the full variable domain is DAGVTQSPTHLIKTRGQQVTLRCSPKSGHDTVSWYQQALGQGPQFIFQYYEEEERQRGNFPDRFSGHQFPNYSSELNVNALLLGDSALYLCASSSETSGVGETQYFGPGTRLLVL.

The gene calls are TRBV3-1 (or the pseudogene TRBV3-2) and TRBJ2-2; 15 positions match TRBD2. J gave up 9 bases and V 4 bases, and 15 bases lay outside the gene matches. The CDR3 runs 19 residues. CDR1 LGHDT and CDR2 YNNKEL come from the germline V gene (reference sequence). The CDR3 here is CASSPTLGTSGRPDRELFF. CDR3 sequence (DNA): TGTGCCAGCAGCCCTACCCTCGGGACTAGCGGGAGGCCGGATAGGGAGCTGTTTTTT.

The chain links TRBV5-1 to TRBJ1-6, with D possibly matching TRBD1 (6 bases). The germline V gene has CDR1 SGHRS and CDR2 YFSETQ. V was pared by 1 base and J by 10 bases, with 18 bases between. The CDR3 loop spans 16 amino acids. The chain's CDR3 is CASSLLGADARSPLHF. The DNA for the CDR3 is TGCGCCAGCAGCTTGTTGGGGGCGGATGCGCGATCACCCCTCCACTTT. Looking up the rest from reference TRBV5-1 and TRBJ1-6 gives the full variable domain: KAGVTQTPRYLIKTRGQQVTLSCSPISGHRSVSWYQQTPGQGLQFLFEYFSETQRNKGNFPGRFSGRQFSNSRSEMNVSTLELGDSALYLCASSLLGADARSPLHFGNGTRLTVT.

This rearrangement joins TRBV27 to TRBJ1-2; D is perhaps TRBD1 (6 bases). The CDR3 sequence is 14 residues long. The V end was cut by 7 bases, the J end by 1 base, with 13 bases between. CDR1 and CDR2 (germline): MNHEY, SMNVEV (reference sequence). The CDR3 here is CASTPADSNYGYTF. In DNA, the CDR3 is TGTGCCAGCACCCCCGCGGACAGTAACTATGGCTACACCTTC.

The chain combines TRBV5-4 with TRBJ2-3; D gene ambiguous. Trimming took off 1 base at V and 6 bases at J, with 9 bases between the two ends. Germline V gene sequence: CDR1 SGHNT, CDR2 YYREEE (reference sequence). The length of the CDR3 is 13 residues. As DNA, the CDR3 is TGTGCCAGCAGCTTGTGGCCATCGGATACGCAGTATTTT. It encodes CASSLWPSDTQYF.

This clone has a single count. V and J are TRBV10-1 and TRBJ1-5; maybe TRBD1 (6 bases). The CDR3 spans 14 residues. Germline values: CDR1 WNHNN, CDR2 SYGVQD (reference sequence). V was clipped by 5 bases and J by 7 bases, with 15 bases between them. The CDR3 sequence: CASSPAGVGQPQHF. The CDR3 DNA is TGCGCCAGCAGTCCCGCAGGGGTTGGGCAGCCCCAGCATTTT.

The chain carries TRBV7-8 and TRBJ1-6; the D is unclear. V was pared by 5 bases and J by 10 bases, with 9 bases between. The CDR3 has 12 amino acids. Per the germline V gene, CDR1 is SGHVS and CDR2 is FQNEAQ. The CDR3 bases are TGTGCCAGCAGCCTGTCCCAATCACCCCTCCACTTT. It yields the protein CASSLSQSPLHF.

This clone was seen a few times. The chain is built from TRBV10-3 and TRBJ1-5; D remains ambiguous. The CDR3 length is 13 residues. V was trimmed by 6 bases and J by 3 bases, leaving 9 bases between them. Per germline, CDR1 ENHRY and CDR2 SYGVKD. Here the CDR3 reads CAIRRSDNQPQHF. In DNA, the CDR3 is TGTGCCATCAGACGGAGTGACAATCAGCCCCAGCATTTT.

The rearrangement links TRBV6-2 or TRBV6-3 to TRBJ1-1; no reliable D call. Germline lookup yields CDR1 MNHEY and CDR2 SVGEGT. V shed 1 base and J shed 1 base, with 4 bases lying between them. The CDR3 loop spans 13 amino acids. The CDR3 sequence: CASSYFGNTEAFF. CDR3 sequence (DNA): TGTGCCAGCAGTTACTTCGGGAACACTGAAGCTTTCTTT.

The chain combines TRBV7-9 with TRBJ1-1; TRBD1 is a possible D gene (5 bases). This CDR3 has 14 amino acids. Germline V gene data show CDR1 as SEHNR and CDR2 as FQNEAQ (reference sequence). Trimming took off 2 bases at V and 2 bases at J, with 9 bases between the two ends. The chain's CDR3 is CASSLYQGNTEAFF. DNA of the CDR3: TGTGCCAGCAGCTTATATCAGGGAAACACTGAAGCTTTCTTT.

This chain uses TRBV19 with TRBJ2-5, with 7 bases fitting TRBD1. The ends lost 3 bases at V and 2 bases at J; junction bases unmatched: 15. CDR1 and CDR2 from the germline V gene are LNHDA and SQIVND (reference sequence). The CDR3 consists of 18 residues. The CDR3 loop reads CASSISPRQGHLQETQYF. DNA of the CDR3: TGTGCCAGTAGTATCTCCCCAAGACAGGGCCACCTTCAAGAGACCCAGTACTTC.

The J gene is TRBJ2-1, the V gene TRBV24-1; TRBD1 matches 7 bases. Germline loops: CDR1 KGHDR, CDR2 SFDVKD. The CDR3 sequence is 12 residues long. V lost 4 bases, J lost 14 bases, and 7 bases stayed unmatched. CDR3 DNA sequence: TGTGCCACCAGTGAATCGACAGGGAGAAAGTTCTTC. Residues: CATSESTGRKFF.